Listed below are T cell receptor beta chains from one sample, sequenced in a study of cytomegalovirus exposure and HLA in healthy donors. TCRdb's table, derived via immunoSEQ multiplex PCR, lists solely in-frame clones and lacks some. The table has about 93,000 clones, roughly 63% seen once. Sequencing was carried out using PBMCs. Receptors were obtained from a boy between 10 and 17 years old in good health and CMV-seropositive. CDR3s include the opening cysteine and the closing phenylalanine or tryptophan. Fields, in order: V gene, J gene, D gene, CDR3 length, clone size, CDR3 protein. The D gene is left open where the match is weak. Clone size is shown for a subset of rows, as once, few, many or a class of expanded clone.

>TRBV6-5|TRBJ2-7|TRBD1|13|-
CASFRDRESEQYF
>TRBV5-8|TRBJ1-5|TRBD1|14|-
CASSPGQGNQPQHF
>TRBV6-5|TRBJ2-7|-|14|-
CASSRTGTAYEQYF
>TRBV5-6|TRBJ2-7|-|16|once
CASSPGVGGLVYEQYF
>TRBV5-1|TRBJ1-2|-|14|-
CASSLDSGDYGYTF
>TRBV6-1|-|-|12|-
CASTGGNYEQYF
>TRBV5-1|TRBJ1-2|-|14|-
CASSLEAADYGYTF
>TRBV6-6|TRBJ2-7|-|13|once
CASSQGGGYEQYF
>TRBV11-1|TRBJ2-3|-|14|-
CASSFDRSTDTQYF
>TRBV6-5|TRBJ1-2|-|13|-
CASRLTGMNGYTF